Listed below are T cell receptor beta chains from one sample, sequenced in a study of blood T cell repertoires in COVID-19. Repertoires were generated with immunoSEQ multiplex PCR, while TCRdb's copy carries only in-frame clones and drops some. The table lists 45,000 or so clones, over 75% of them singletons. Sequencing was performed on peripheral blood. These receptors originate from a woman of 80 years or more with acute or convalescent COVID-19. Both conserved end residues are part of each CDR3. A D gene is named only where the DNA matches it firmly. Some rows have no size entry. The others give once, few or many, or a class for an expanded clone.

J gene | D gene | V gene | clone size | CDR3 protein | CDR3 DNA
TRBJ2-4 | TRBD1 | TRBV5-1 | - | CASSMGQALPNIQYF | TGCGCCAGCAGCATGGGACAGGCGTTACCAAACATTCAGTACTTC
TRBJ1-2 | TRBD1 | TRBV6-5 | - | CASIYGTGGYYGYTF | TGTGCCAGCATCTACGGGACAGGGGGCTACTATGGCTACACCTTC
TRBJ1-2 | TRBD1 | TRBV14 | - | CASSPRTGLPYGYTF | TGTGCCAGCAGCCCAAGGACAGGACTTCCTTATGGCTACACCTTC
TRBJ2-3 | - | TRBV27 | - | CASSIYITDTQYF | TGTGCCAGCAGTATATATATCACAGATACGCAGTATTTT
TRBJ2-5 | - | TRBV4-1 | - | CASSPTVEVRETQYF | TGCGCCAGCAGCCCGACCGTGGAGGTCCGAGAGACCCAGTACTTC
TRBJ2-1 | - | TRBV12-3/TRBV12-4 | few | CASSPTLAGEQFF | TGTGCCAGCAGTCCCACCCTGGCGGGTGAGCAGTTCTTC
TRBJ2-7 | TRBD2 | TRBV7-2 | - | CASSPSAGGVAGPREQYF | TGTGCCAGCAGCCCCAGCGCGGGGGGAGTGGCGGGCCCTCGCGAGCAGTACTTC
TRBJ1-2 | - | TRBV12-3/TRBV12-4 | once | CASSKTANGYTF | TGTGCCAGCAGTAAAACAGCAAATGGCTACACCTTC
TRBJ2-2 | - | TRBV7-9 | few | CASSLLTAGELFF | TGTGCCAGCAGCTTATTAACTGCCGGGGAGCTGTTTTTT
TRBJ1-2 | TRBD1 | TRBV11-2 | - | CASSSRRGQGANYGYTF | TGTGCCAGCAGCTCCAGGAGGGGACAGGGGGCTAACTATGGCTACACCTTC
TRBJ1-2 | - | TRBV6-1 | - | CASSEAYRNYGYTF | TGTGCCAGCAGTGAAGCGTACAGAAACTATGGCTACACCTTC
TRBJ2-7 | TRBD1 | TRBV30 | - | CAWSVPGQLSYEQYF | TGTGCCTGGAGTGTCCCGGGACAGCTTTCCTACGAGCAGTACTTC
TRBJ2-1 | TRBD2 | TRBV15 | - | CATSSRRLAGTYNEQFF | TGTGCCACCAGCAGCCGTCGACTAGCGGGAACCTACAATGAGCAGTTCTTC
TRBJ1-1 | - | TRBV5-4 | - | CASSPRQSLNTEAFF | TGTGCCAGCAGCCCCCGACAGAGTTTGAACACTGAAGCTTTCTTT
TRBJ1-1 | - | TRBV11-2 | - | CASSLDHLLAETEAFF | TGTGCCAGCAGCTTAGACCACCTTCTGGCGGAAACTGAAGCTTTCTTT
TRBJ2-7 | TRBD2 | TRBV15 | - | CATSREPGLDEQYF | TGTGCCACCAGCAGAGAGCCCGGACTAGACGAGCAGTACTTC
TRBJ1-1 | TRBD1 | TRBV6-2/TRBV6-3 | - | CASSYATGVETEAFF | TGTGCCAGCAGTTACGCGACAGGGGTGGAAACTGAAGCTTTCTTT
TRBJ1-5 | - | TRBV3-1/TRBV3-2 | few | CASSQRGGEAQPQHF | TGTGCCAGCAGCCAAAGAGGTGGGGAGGCTCAGCCCCAGCATTTT
TRBJ2-3 | TRBD2 | TRBV7-2 | - | CASSSRLAGTDTQYF | TGTGCCAGCAGCTCGAGACTAGCGGGCACAGATACGCAGTATTTT
TRBJ1-1 | - | TRBV19 | - | CASSIQMNTEAFF | TGTGCCAGTAGTATACAGATGAACACTGAAGCTTTCTTT
TRBJ2-5 | - | TRBV2 | - | CASSGLGAANQETQYF | TGTGCCAGCAGTGGGCTAGGGGCAGCGAACCAAGAGACCCAGTACTTC
TRBJ1-1 | - | TRBV4-1 | few | CASSPLRGSTEAFF | TGCGCCAGCAGCCCCCTCCGGGGGTCAACTGAAGCTTTCTTT
TRBJ1-1 | - | TRBV30 | - | CAWSRGRGEAFFGRESAFF | -
TRBJ1-2 | - | TRBV12-3/TRBV12-4 | - | CASSKDSDYGYTF | TGTGCCAGCAGCAAAGACAGCGACTATGGCTACACCTTC
TRBJ2-1 | TRBD2 | TRBV4-2 | - | CASSQEVRTSSPNEQFF | TGTGCCAGCAGCCAAGAAGTAAGGACTAGTAGTCCCAATGAGCAGTTCTTC
TRBJ2-1 | - | TRBV19 | - | CASSPSRGIYNEQFF | TGTGCCAGTAGTCCCTCCCGGGGTATTTACAATGAGCAGTTCTTC
TRBJ2-5 | TRBD1 | TRBV2 | - | CASSGQGAGETQYF | TGTGCCAGCAGTGGACAGGGGGCTGGGGAGACCCAGTACTTC
TRBJ1-1 | - | TRBV7-9 | - | CASSRGDPGTEAFF | TGTGCCAGCAGCCGGGGGGATCCGGGGACTGAAGCTTTCTTT
TRBJ2-7 | TRBD1 | TRBV12-3/TRBV12-4 | - | CASSQGVYEQYF | TGTGCCAGCAGCCAGGGGGTCTACGAGCAGTACTTC
TRBJ2-1 | TRBD2 | TRBV18 | - | CASSPGLAGDNEQFF | TGTGCCAGCTCCCCAGGGCTAGCGGGAGACAATGAGCAGTTCTTC
TRBJ2-1 | TRBD1 | TRBV7-8 | - | CASSLLDRGIGEQFF | TGTGCCAGCAGCTTACTGGACAGGGGGATAGGGGAGCAGTTCTTC